The entry that follows covers one T cell receptor beta chain sequence. Antigen unknown. Deep-level settings were used for running the assay. Only in-frame clones appear in the TCRdb table, and some are missing; sequencing was by immunoSEQ multiplex PCR. The data contain about 2.3 million clones, less than 95% of them singletons. This specimen belongs to a study of shared clonotypes between healthy human individuals. Study-level information: Aged 18 to 49, the donors were two women and a few men.

Trimming cost V 6 bases and J 2 bases, with 11 bases left between them. This CDR3 contains 14 residues. Per germline, CDR1 MDHEN and CDR2 SYDVKM. Study-level points and caveats: Rarefaction curves obtained for sorted subsets showed sequencing incomplete despite large depth. The generation probabilities recorded for non-shared clonotypes fell below those of clonotypes shared by all four donors.

Sample: naive CD4+ T cells from PBMCs. Sample subset: CD45RA+ positively selected. This clonotype originated in a man aged 18 to 35 in good health. Some clones in this sample may be carry-over from other donors' samples. This chain connects TRBV28 to TRBJ2-1; no reliable D call. The CDR3 DNA is TGTGCCAGCAGCCCCCCCAACCCCTACAATGAGCAGTTCTTC. Translated: CASSPPNPYNEQFF.